Listed below are T cell receptor beta chains from one sample, sequenced in a study of identifying expanded T cells in peripheral blood. Clones were read by immunoSEQ multiplex PCR, and TCRdb kept only the in-frame ones, dropping some. The sample has 100,000 to 150,000 clones; roughly 80% are singletons. Source material: blood. The receptors originated from a person aged 18-70 years in good health. Both conserved end residues are part of each CDR3. The D gene is left open where the match is weak. Clone size is stated in some rows and not others, as once, few, many or a class when expanded.

.	TRBJ2-7	TRBV7-8	TRBD1	TGTGCCAGCAGCTTGACAGGGGGCTTCAACGAGCAGTACTTC	CASSLTGGFNEQYF
.	TRBJ1-2	TRBV4-3	.	TGCGCCAGCAGCCAAGAAAAGGGATACTATGGCTACACCTTC	CASSQEKGYYGYTF
.	TRBJ2-3	TRBV6-5	.	TGTGCCAGCAGTTACAACGGGGGCCCAGATACGCAGTATTTT	CASSYNGGPDTQYF
.	TRBJ2-5	TRBV5-1	.	TGCGCCAGCAGCCCCGGGGCGGGAAGAGAGACCCAGTACTTC	CASSPGAGRETQYF
once	TRBJ2-7	TRBV27	.	TGTGCCAGCAGTCCCCGGGGCAGCTCCTACGAGCAGTACTTC	CASSPRGSSYEQYF
.	TRBJ2-7	TRBV6-5	.	TGTGCCAGCAGCTTTGACAGGAGCCACTACGAGCAGTACTTC	CASSFDRSHYEQYF
once	TRBJ1-1	TRBV19	TRBD1	TGTGCCAGTAGTATTCAGGGGGGCGAGTACACTGAAGCTTTCTTT	CASSIQGGEYTEAFF
.	TRBJ1-3	TRBV4-3	.	TGCGCCAGCAGCCAAGAATTAACGGCCTCTGGAAACACCATATATTTT	CASSQELTASGNTIYF
.	TRBJ2-5	TRBV18	.	TGTGCCAGCTCAAAATACGACAGCCAAGAGACCCAGTACTTC	CASSKYDSQETQYF
.	TRBJ1-2	TRBV9	.	TGTGCCAGCAGCGCACTAGAAACGAGGACTGCCGGCTACACCTTC	CASSALETRTAGYTF
.	TRBJ2-7	TRBV18	.	TGTGCCAGCTCACCAGTTTACGAGCAGTACTTC	CASSPVYEQYF
once	TRBJ2-2	TRBV27	TRBD1	TGTGCCAGCAGCCCGACAGGGCAGGGCGGGGAGCTGTTTTTT	CASSPTGQGGELFF
.	TRBJ2-3	TRBV7-2	.	TGTGCCAGCACCCTTAGTCCAGGGATGACAGATACGCAGTATTTT	CASTLSPGMTDTQYF
.	TRBJ2-7	TRBV15	.	TGTGCCACCAGCAGAGATGTGGGCGGACCCTACGAGCAGTACTTC	CATSRDVGGPYEQYF
.	TRBJ2-7	TRBV5-4	.	TGTGCCAGCAGCTTCGAGGGAGGCTACTACGAGCAGTACTTC	CASSFEGGYYEQYF
.	TRBJ1-5	TRBV27	TRBD1	TGTGCCAGCAGTTTGGGAGGAGGGACAGGCCTAAATCAGCCCCAGCATTTT	CASSLGGGTGLNQPQHF
.	TRBJ2-7	TRBV6-5	.	TGTGCCAGCAGCACCTTTAGGGGATTCTCCTACGAGCAGCACTTC	CASSTFRGFSYEQHF
.	TRBJ2-1	TRBV11-2	.	TGTGCCAGCAGCTCCCCGACAGTCGGGTTCTTC	CASSSPTVGFF
.	TRBJ2-1	TRBV30	.	TGTGCCTGGAATGGACTACCGGCCTACAATGAGCAGTTCTTC	CAWNGLPAYNEQFF
few	TRBJ2-1	TRBV7-8	TRBD2	TGTGCCAGCGCCTGGCGGGGGGTCAATGAGCAGTTCTTC	CASAWRGVNEQFF
.	TRBJ2-7	TRBV20-1	.	TGCAGTGCTATTACAGAAGCCGAGCAGTACTTC	CSAITEAEQYF
.	TRBJ1-4	TRBV2	.	TGTGCCAGCTCGGGCACCGGGACAAAGGGCGAAAAACTGTTTTTT	CASSGTGTKGEKLFF
.	TRBJ2-7	TRBV5-6	TRBD1	TGTGCCAGCACCCGGACAGGGGTGGGAGTGAGCTCCTACGAGCAGTACTTC	CASTRTGVGVSSYEQYF
.	TRBJ2-7	TRBV30	.	TGTGCCTGGAGTGCGGACAGATTATACGAGCAGTACTTC	CAWSADRLYEQYF
.	TRBJ2-3	TRBV7-2	TRBD2	TGTGCCAGCAGCTTAGAGCACTCAAGACTAGCGGGGCAGTATTTT	CASSLEHSRLAGQYF
.	TRBJ1-2	TRBV29-1	.	TGCAGCGTCCAACAGTATGGCTACACCTTC	CSVQQYGYTF
once	TRBJ1-3	TRBV5-8	.	TGTGCCAGCAGCTTAACAGGAAACACCATATATTTT	CASSLTGNTIYF
.	TRBJ1-2	TRBV4-1	.	TGCGCCAGCAGCCAAGAAGGGTTGGCGGGGGACGTCAATGGCTACACCTTC	CASSQEGLAGDVNGYTF
once	TRBJ2-3	TRBV4-1	TRBD1	TGCGCCAGCAGCCAAGATCAGGGGGCAGGACAAGATACGCAGTATTTT	CASSQDQGAGQDTQYF
.	TRBJ2-5	TRBV10-2	.	TGCGCCAGCAGTGAGTGGGGGGCCGAGGGGCAAGAGACCCAGTACTTC	CASSEWGAEGQETQYF
.	TRBJ2-7	TRBV2	TRBD1	TGTGCCAGCAGCGGGACAGGGAAAGGCTACGAGCAGTACTTC	CASSGTGKGYEQYF
.	TRBJ1-1	TRBV6-5	TRBD1	TGTGCCAGCAGAGTGGAGGGGGCCACTGAAGCTTTCTTT	CASRVEGATEAFF
.	TRBJ2-5	TRBV7-2	.	TGTGCCAGCAGCGCCTATCATGGACAACAAGAGACCCAGTACTTC	CASSAYHGQQETQYF
.	TRBJ2-7	TRBV5-1	TRBD2	TGCGCCAGCAGCTTGGAAGCGGGGGCTCTCTACGAGCAGTACTTC	CASSLEAGALYEQYF
few	TRBJ1-2	TRBV6-1	TRBD1	TGTGCCAGCAGTGGAAACCGGGACAGGGCGGTCACCTTC	CASSGNRDRAVTF
.	TRBJ1-2	TRBV5-6	.	TGTGCCAGCAGCTTCGACAGCTATGGCTACACCTTC	CASSFDSYGYTF
.	TRBJ1-5	TRBV10-2	.	TGCGCCAGCGGGGGGGACAATCAGCCCCAGCATTTT	CASGGDNQPQHF
once	TRBJ1-4	TRBV6-6	TRBD1	TGTGCCAGCAGTTACTCCTCGGGACAGTTTAATGAAAAACTGTTTTTT	CASSYSSGQFNEKLFF
.	TRBJ2-5	TRBV7-6	.	TGTGCCAGCAGCCACCGTACGGGAGAGACCCAGTACTTC	CASSHRTGETQYF
.	TRBJ1-1	TRBV19	.	TGTGCCAGCGGGGCCTCCGAAGCTTTCTTT	CASGASEAFF
.	TRBJ2-5	TRBV7-2	.	TGTGCCAGCAGCTTACGAAAACAGGATCACCTTGCGACCCAGTACTTC	CASSLRKQDHLATQYF
.	TRBJ1-2	TRBV2	.	TGTGCCAGCAGTGAGTTCTTAACACCAGGGGTGAGAGGCTACACCTTC	CASSEFLTPGVRGYTF
.	TRBJ1-4	TRBV27	.	TGTGCCAGCAGGGGAACGTTGGGGGAAAAACTGTTTTTT	CASRGTLGEKLFF
.	TRBJ2-5	TRBV18	.	TGTGCCAGCTCACCAACCACCGGATGGGAGACCCAGTACTTC	CASSPTTGWETQYF
.	TRBJ2-3	TRBV6-5	.	TGTGCCAGCAGTTTCTGGACGGGAGATACGCAGTATTTT	CASSFWTGDTQYF
.	TRBJ1-5	TRBV10-3	.	TGTGCCATCAGTGGGGGGAGGGGCAATCAGCCCCAGCATTTT	CAISGGRGNQPQHF